A selection of T cell receptor beta chains follows, all from one sample in a study of vaccination effects on CD4 cells after COVID-19. Profiled with immunoSEQ multiplex PCR; TCRdb holds only in-frame clones, not every one. The profile shows approximately 74,000 clones, roughly 73% of them singletons. These receptors lack a known antigen. Sequenced here: CD4+ T cells from PBMCs cultured without peptide, sampled after COVID-19 vaccination. These receptors all stem from a human donor who received a COVID-19 vaccine. CDR3s include the opening cysteine and the closing phenylalanine or tryptophan. The D gene is left open where the match is weak. Some rows have no size entry. The others give once, few or many, or a class for an expanded clone.

>TRBV5-1|TRBJ2-3|20|NA|TRBD2
CASSFFREGSGGAGTDTQYF
TGCGCCAGCAGCTTCTTTCGCGAAGGTAGCGGGGGGGCCGGCACAGATACGCAGTATTTT
>TRBV6-5|TRBJ1-1|14|NA|NA
CASSYPGRNTEAFF
TGTGCCAGCAGTTACCCAGGGCGTAACACTGAAGCTTTCTTT
>TRBV24-1|TRBJ1-4|15|NA|TRBD1
CATSDAGGRPEKLFF
TGTGCCACCAGTGACGCAGGGGGCAGACCTGAAAAACTGTTTTTT
>TRBV6-5|TRBJ1-1|13|NA|NA
CASSFQRNTEAFF
TGTGCCAGCAGTTTCCAGAGGAACACTGAAGCTTTCTTT
>TRBV11-3|TRBJ1-1|13|NA|NA
CASSLGQNTEAFF
TGTGCCAGCAGCTTAGGTCAGAACACTGAAGCTTTCTTT
>TRBV2|TRBJ1-5|13|once|NA
CASTLGQNQPQHF
TGTGCCAGCACATTAGGACAGAATCAGCCCCAGCATTTT
>TRBV30|TRBJ2-1|13|NA|NA
CAWSRGSYNEQFF
TGTGCCTGGAGCCGGGGGTCCTACAATGAGCAGTTCTTC
>TRBV7-3|TRBJ2-5|14|NA|NA
CASSLIGWEETQYF
TGTGCCAGCAGCTTAATAGGGTGGGAGGAGACCCAGTACTTC
>TRBV30|TRBJ2-2|15|NA|NA
CAWSVPWANTGELFF
TGTGCCTGGAGTGTACCATGGGCGAACACCGGGGAGCTGTTTTTT
>TRBV6-2/TRBV6-3|TRBJ1-2|16|NA|NA
CASSHLRSQGGSGYTF
TGTGCCAGCAGCCATTTGAGGAGTCAGGGAGGCAGTGGCTACACCTTC
>TRBV7-2|TRBJ2-1|15|few|NA
CASRNINRVPPEQFF
TGTGCCAGCAGAAATATAAACAGGGTCCCTCCTGAGCAGTTCTTC
>TRBV9|TRBJ2-3|16|NA|NA
CASSVAAAGAGDTQYF
TGTGCCAGCAGCGTAGCGGCGGCGGGGGCGGGAGATACGCAGTATTTT
>TRBV19|TRBJ1-6|14|NA|NA
CASRRGHTNSPLHF
TGTGCCAGTAGAAGAGGACACACGAATTCACCCCTCCACTTT
>TRBV7-8|TRBJ2-1|15|NA|TRBD1
CASSNRDRGSLEQFF
TGTGCCAGCAGCAACAGGGACAGGGGTTCACTTGAGCAGTTCTTC
>TRBV19|TRBJ1-3|12|few|NA
CASKGGGNTIYF
TGTGCCAGTAAGGGCGGCGGAAACACCATATATTTT
>TRBV19|TRBJ2-3|19|NA|TRBD2
CASIPTGTSGGGSTDTQYF
TGTGCCAGTATCCCCACCGGGACTAGCGGGGGGGGTAGCACAGATACGCAGTATTTT
>TRBV6-5|TRBJ1-4|14|NA|NA
CASSELGEGEKLFF
TGTGCCAGCAGCGAGCTTGGGGAAGGTGAAAAACTGTTTTTT
>TRBV9|TRBJ2-5|15|NA|TRBD2
CASSVRGSDQETQYF
TGTGCCAGCAGCGTGCGGGGGAGCGACCAAGAGACCCAGTACTTC
>TRBV12-5|TRBJ2-1|13|NA|NA
CASGADTFDEQFF
TGTGCTAGTGGTGCCGACACCTTCGATGAGCAGTTCTTC
>TRBV5-1|TRBJ1-1|15|NA|NA
CASSQVDSRNTEAFF
TGCGCCAGCAGCCAGGTCGACAGCCGGAACACTGAAGCTTTCTTT
>TRBV2|TRBJ1-1|14|NA|NA
CASSEQGLNTEAFF
TGTGCCAGCAGCGAGCAGGGCCTGAACACTGAAGCTTTCTTT
>TRBV7-3|TRBJ2-3|15|NA|TRBD2
CASSLQRGGVDTQYF
TGTGCCAGCAGCTTACAGCGGGGGGGCGTAGATACGCAGTATTTT
>TRBV19|TRBJ1-2|15|few|NA
CASRRTGLANYGYTF
TGTGCCAGTAGGCGCACAGGGCTTGCTAACTATGGCTACACCTTC
>TRBV12-3/TRBV12-4|TRBJ2-3|13|NA|NA
CAIGRSSTDTQYF
TGTGCCATAGGTAGATCAAGCACAGATACGCAGTATTTT
>TRBV18|TRBJ1-1|14|few|NA
CASSPLGSDTEAFF
TGTGCCAGCTCACCATTAGGGTCTGACACTGAAGCTTTCTTT
>TRBV18|TRBJ1-1|13|NA|NA
CASSGAPNTEAFF
TGTGCCAGCTCAGGGGCTCCGAACACTGAAGCTTTCTTT
>TRBV7-8|TRBJ2-1|13|NA|TRBD2
CASSERGGHEQFF
TGTGCCAGCAGTGAGCGGGGGGGCCATGAGCAGTTCTTC
>TRBV18|TRBJ1-1|12|NA|NA
CASSKFDSGAFF
TGTGCCAGCTCGAAATTTGACAGTGGGGCTTTCTTT
>TRBV2|TRBJ1-4|15|NA|NA
CASSGGQGRNEKLFF
TGTGCCAGCAGTGGGGGGCAGGGCCGTAATGAAAAACTGTTTTTT
>TRBV30|TRBJ1-2|14|NA|NA
CAWSPGRVNYGYTF
TGTGCCTGGAGTCCAGGCAGAGTCAACTATGGCTACACCTTC
>TRBV6-5|TRBJ2-2|14|few|NA
CATRKGKVTGELFF
TGTGCTACACGGAAAGGGAAGGTTACCGGGGAGCTGTTTTTT
>TRBV7-2|TRBJ1-2|14|NA|NA
CASSLEPANYLRTF
TGTGCCAGCAGCTTAGAGCCAGCTAACTACCTAAGGACCTTC
>TRBV7-8|TRBJ2-2|15|NA|NA
CASSRPGFNTGELFF
TGTGCCAGCAGCCGACCCGGGTTCAACACCGGGGAGCTGTTTTTT
>TRBV9|TRBJ2-1|13|NA|NA
CASSVSPRDEQFF
TGTGCCAGCAGCGTTTCGCCCCGCGATGAGCAGTTCTTC
>TRBV3-1/TRBV3-2|TRBJ1-4|15|few|NA
CASSQSGSTNEKLFF
TGTGCCAGCAGCCAGTCAGGGTCAACTAATGAAAAACTGTTTTTT
>TRBV7-9|TRBJ2-5|15|NA|TRBD2
CASSPGTSGGGTQYF
TGTGCCAGCAGCCCAGGGACTAGCGGGGGCGGGACCCAGTACTTC
>TRBV7-3|TRBJ2-2|16|NA|NA
CASSLTRTANTGELFF
TGTGCCAGCAGCTTAACACGGACAGCGAACACCGGGGAGCTGTTTTTT
>TRBV24-1|TRBJ1-1|13|NA|NA
CATSESWRTEAFF
TGTGCCACCAGTGAAAGTTGGAGAACTGAAGCTTTCTTT
>TRBV29-1|TRBJ1-2|12|NA|NA
CSVEKGNYGYTF
TGCAGCGTTGAAAAGGGGAACTATGGCTACACCTTC
>TRBV7-2|TRBJ1-6|14|NA|NA
CASSPSPRVSPLHF
TGTGCCAGCAGCCCCTCCCCGAGGGTATCACCCCTCCACTTT
>TRBV6-4|TRBJ1-6|15|once|TRBD1
CASSAGQGGDSPLHF
TGTGCCAGCAGTGCCGGACAGGGTGGGGATTCACCCCTCCACTTT